This T cell receptor beta chain originates from a study of CD8 T cells in Susac syndrome. Reverse transcription of roughly 0.45 to 1 ug RNA was performed with random hexamers. The authors amplified TCR beta CDR3 across 54 Vbeta and 13 Jbeta using immunoSEQ multiplex PCR. One entry per CDR3 protein, called by TCRdb with MiXCR from the immunoSEQ multiplex PCR reads. This repertoire shows 200,000 or so distinct CDR3 sequences, 85% to 95% found once; its top ten account for around 0.16%. This CDR3 is 14 amino acids long. V lost 6 bases, J lost 6 bases, and 15 bases lay in between. In germline, CDR1 is KGHSH, CDR2 LQKENI.

The sequencing input was CD8+ T cells from PBMCs. This TCR was recovered from a human donor with Susac syndrome. The rearrangement joins TRBV18 to TRBJ1-5; D unresolved. The CDR3 spells CASSPEMGFQPQHF. The CDR3, as DNA: TGTGCCAGCTCCCCCGAGATGGGGTTTCAGCCCCAGCATTTT.